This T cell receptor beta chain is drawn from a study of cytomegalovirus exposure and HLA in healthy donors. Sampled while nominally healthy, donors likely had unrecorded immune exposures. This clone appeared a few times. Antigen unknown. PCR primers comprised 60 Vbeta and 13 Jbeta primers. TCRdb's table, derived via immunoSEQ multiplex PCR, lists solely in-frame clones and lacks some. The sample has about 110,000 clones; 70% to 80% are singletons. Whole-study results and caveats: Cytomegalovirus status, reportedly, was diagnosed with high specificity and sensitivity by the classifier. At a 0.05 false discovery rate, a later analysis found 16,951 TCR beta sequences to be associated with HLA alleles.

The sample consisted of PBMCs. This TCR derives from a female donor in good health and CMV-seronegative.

The CDR3 sequence: CASRSGLSDEQFF. The CDR3 region has the DNA TGCGCCAGCAGAAGCGGTCTGAGCGATGAGCAGTTCTTC. The chain joins TRBV10-1 to TRBJ2-1; possible D gene TRBD2, 5 bases. Deletions cut 6 bases from V and 8 bases from J, with 14 bases between. From germline, CDR1 is WNHNN and CDR2 SYGVQD (reference sequence). The CDR3 runs 13 residues.